The clone carrying this TCR delta chain counts as medium-sized. The sample has other DNA sequences that encode this CDR3 too. This record comes from a study of gamma-delta T cells after stem cell transplantation. TCRdb re-called clones from the RT-PCR reads via CATT. The table shows 2,500 or so delta-chain clones, with around 2.7% occurring only once. With 0 bases removed from V and 2 bases from J, the gap between germline ends came to 22 bases. This CDR3 spans 21 amino acids. Germline CDR1 reads GEAIGNYY; CDR2 reads EKD. The TCR sequence derives from a human donor. It is not recorded whose cells these are; they may come from a transplant donor. The specimen sequenced was gamma-delta T cells. The genes are TRDV2 and TRDJ3, with D tentatively TRDD3 (5 bases). The CDR3 sequence is CACDTADSRTGKAWDTRQMFF. The CDR3 DNA is TGTGCCTGTGACACCGCGGATAGCCGTACTGGAAAGGCCTGGGACACCCGACAGATGTTTTTC.